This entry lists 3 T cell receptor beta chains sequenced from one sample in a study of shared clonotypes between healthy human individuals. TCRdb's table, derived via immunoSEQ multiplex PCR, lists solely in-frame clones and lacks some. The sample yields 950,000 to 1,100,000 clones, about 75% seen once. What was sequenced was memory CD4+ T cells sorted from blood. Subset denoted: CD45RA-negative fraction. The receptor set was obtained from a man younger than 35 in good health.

CDR3 region: CASSSGIGGETQYF. CDR3 coding DNA: TGTGCCAGCAGCTCAGGGATTGGGGGGGAGACCCAGTACTTC. The chain couples TRBV5-4 to TRBJ2-5; D might be TRBD2 (6 bases). The CDR3 extends over 14 amino acids. V was shortened by 3 bases and J by 5 bases, with 14 bases between the two germline ends. Germline loops: CDR1 SGHNT, CDR2 YYREEE (reference sequence).

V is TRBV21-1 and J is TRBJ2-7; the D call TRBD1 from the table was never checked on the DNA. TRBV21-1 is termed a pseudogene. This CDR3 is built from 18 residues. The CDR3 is CASSKVAVRGQGAYEQYF. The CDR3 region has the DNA TGTGCCAGCAGCAAAGTAGCCGTCCGGGGACAGGGTGCCTACGAGCAGTACTTC.

Here the CDR3 reads CASSLTPQGVDEQYF. Here the CDR3 DNA reads TGTGCCAGCAGCTTAACCCCACAGGGCGTCGACGAGCAGTACTTC. This rearrangement joins TRBV7-3 to TRBJ2-7, with TRBD1 as a possible D gene (6 bases). This CDR3 has 15 residues. Germline V gives CDR1 SGHTA, CDR2 FQGTGA. Deletions cut 0 bases from V and 5 bases from J, with 14 bases between.